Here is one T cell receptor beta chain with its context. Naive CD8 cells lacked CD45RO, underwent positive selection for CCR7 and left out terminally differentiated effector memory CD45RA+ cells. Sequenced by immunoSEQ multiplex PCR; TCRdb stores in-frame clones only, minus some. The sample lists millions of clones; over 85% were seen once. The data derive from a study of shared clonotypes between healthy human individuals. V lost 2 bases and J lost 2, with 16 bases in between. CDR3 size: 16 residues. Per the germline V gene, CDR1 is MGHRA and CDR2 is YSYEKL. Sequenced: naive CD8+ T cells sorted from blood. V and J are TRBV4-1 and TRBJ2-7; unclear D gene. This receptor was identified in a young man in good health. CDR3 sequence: CASSQPDTGKTYEQYF. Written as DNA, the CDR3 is TGCGCCAGCAGCCAACCTGACACTGGAAAAACCTACGAGCAGTACTTC.